The clone carrying this TCR beta chain was counted many times. Antigen: not known. The V and J ends lost 1 base and 1 base respectively, with 5 bases between them. Germline loops: CDR1 MGHDK, CDR2 SYGVNS. CDR3 length: 13 amino acids. These data come from a study of type 1 and type 2 diabetes patients. For the study at large: The cohort mixed type 1 diabetes, type 2 diabetes and nondiabetic donors. Magnetic bead positive selection isolated CD4+ or CD8+ T cells from PBMCs. A total of under 25,000,000 paired-end reads came from the whole study.

The PCR template was genomic DNA. Multiplex PCR with 30 forward and 13 reverse primers amplified the TCR beta CDR3. TCRdb re-analysed the multiplex PCR reads in MiXCR, keeping a single row per CDR3 protein. This sample yields under 300,000 distinct CDR3 sequences, of which over 45% are seen a single time; roughly an eighth belongs to the top ten. General observations from the study: Type 1 diabetes repertoires were significantly less diverse than type 2 diabetes ones.

This clonotype originated in a man younger than 35 with type 2 diabetes. The chain has TRBV25-1 and TRBJ2-7; D may be TRBD1 or TRBD2 (5 bases each). Sequencing was done on a sample of peripheral blood mononuclear cells (PBMCs). In nucleotides, the CDR3 is TGTGCCAGCAGTGAATGGGGGTCCTACGAGCAGTACTTC. This translates into CASSEWGSYEQYF.